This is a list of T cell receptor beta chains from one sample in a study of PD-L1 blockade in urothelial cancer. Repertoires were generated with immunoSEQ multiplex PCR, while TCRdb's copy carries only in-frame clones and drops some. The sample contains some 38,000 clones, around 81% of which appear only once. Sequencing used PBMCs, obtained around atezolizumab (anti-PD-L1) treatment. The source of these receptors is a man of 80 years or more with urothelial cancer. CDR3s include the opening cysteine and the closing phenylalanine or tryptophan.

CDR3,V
CASRLPVTDTQYF,TRBV2
CAWRHGGGTQYF,TRBV30
CASMRLGDEQYF,TRBV2
CASSTNRQGASADTQYF,TRBV19
CASSPRDRANTDTQYF,TRBV19
CATLQGFNEKLFF,TRBV19
CATSRTSGSYEQYF,TRBV15
CSVNVDNRISASQYF,TRBV29-1
CASRSGDKGEKLFF,TRBV5-1
CASKQTGTSYEQYF,TRBV6-4
CASSPLAGIRYNEQFF,TRBV5-1
CASSIRQGLYEQYF,TRBV5-6
CAISREKGYEQYF,TRBV10-3